This T cell receptor (beta chain) was observed in a study of beta chain features in type 1 diabetes. Sequencing targeted expressed TCRB transcripts, as all isolated RNA had been reverse transcribed. Only in-frame clones appear in the TCRdb table, and some are missing; sequencing was by immunoSEQ multiplex PCR. This repertoire shows 400,000 to 600,000 clones, 25% to 35% found once; its top ten account for 0.06% to 0.07%. This clone came up a few times. The sample taken for sequencing was naive CD4+ T cells from blood. The TCR was taken from a man aged 18 to 29 in good health.

The CDR3 coding sequence is TGTGCCAGCAGCTTACGGACTAGCGGGATCACAGATACGCAGTATTTT. It codes for CASSLRTSGITDTQYF. The chain has TRBV5-4 and TRBJ2-3; 12 nucleotides align to TRBD2. The V gene's germline CDR1 is SGHNT and CDR2 YYREEE (reference sequence). The length of the CDR3 is 16 residues. The junction had 3 bases not matched to a gene; V was cut back by 2 bases and J by 2 bases. The full variable domain, with the rest looked up from reference TRBV5-4 and TRBJ2-3, is ETGVTQSPTHLIKTRGQQVTLRCSSQSGHNTVSWYQQALGQGPQFIFQYYREEENGRGNFPPRFSGLQFPNYSSELNVNALELDDSALYLCASSLRTSGITDTQYFGPGTRLTVL.